This passage covers 22 T cell receptor beta chains from one sample sequenced in a study of graft-versus-host responses after intestinal transplantation. Data came from immunoSEQ multiplex PCR; TCRdb stores just in-frame clones and leaves some out. The sample has almost 30,000 clones; about four fifths are singletons. Tissue from the graft was processed to free its intraepithelial and lamina propria lymphocytes. This material consisted of ileum tissue, taken 98 days after intestinal transplantation. These receptors originate from a human patient who received an intestinal transplant, so some T cells may come from the graft donor.

The sample holds one count of this clone. The chain combines TRBV7-9 with TRBJ1-4, with D possibly TRBD1 on 5 matching bases. The CDR3 contains 14 residues. Between the trimmed V and J ends, which lost 5 bases and 8 bases, there was a span of 15 bases. CDR1 and CDR2 from the germline V gene are SEHNR and FQNEAQ (reference sequence). The chain's CDR3 is CASSLGTEWEKLFF. CDR3 coding DNA: TGTGCCAGCAGCCTAGGGACGGAATGGGAAAAACTGTTTTTT.

The rearrangement joins TRBV6-5 to TRBJ1-2; 9 nucleotides align to TRBD1. This CDR3 comprises 13 residues. The trim removed 5 bases at V and 5 bases at J, leaving 3 bases unmatched. The germline CDR1 and CDR2 sequences are MNHEY and SVGAGI. The CDR3 nucleotides read TGTGCCAGCAGTCCGGGGACAGGGTATGGCTACACCTTC. Its protein is CASSPGTGYGYTF.

CDR3 DNA: TGTGCCAGCAGCGTAGATGCGGGAACCTACAATGAGCAGTTCTTC. This codes for CASSVDAGTYNEQFF. This sequence joins TRBV9 and TRBJ2-1; TRBD2 is a possible D gene (6 bases). Germline V gives CDR1 SGDLS, CDR2 YYNGEE. The CDR3 extends over 15 amino acids. V lost 0 bases and J lost 2, with 9 bases in between.

This rearrangement joins TRBV7-6 to TRBJ2-1, with 8 bases matching TRBD1. J gave up 1 base and V 5 bases, and 4 bases lay outside the gene matches. The CDR3 totals 15 residues. Germline assignment: CDR1 SGHVS and CDR2 FNYEAQ. The CDR3 DNA sequence: TGTGCCAGCAGCCAGGACAGGGAATCCTACAATGAGCAGTTCTTC. It is translated as CASSQDRESYNEQFF.

This chain links TRBV7-7 with TRBJ2-2, with D perhaps matching TRBD2 (5 bases). The CDR3 covers 15 residues. V lost 5 bases and J lost 2, with 12 bases in between. Germline V gene lookup returns CDR1 SSHAT and CDR2 FNYEAQ (reference sequence). CDR3 amino acids: CASSLSGVNTGELFF. CDR3 DNA sequence: TGTGCCAGCAGCCTGTCCGGGGTCAACACCGGGGAGCTGTTTTTT.

This clone was seen just once. This rearrangement joins TRBV4-2 to TRBJ1-2, with 7 nucleotides matching TRBD1. This CDR3 spans 15 amino acids. After removal of 0 bases from V and 3 bases from J, the junction contained 4 bases not matched to a gene. In germline, CDR1 is LGHNA, CDR2 YNFKEQ. The CDR3, as DNA: TGTGCCAGCAGCCAAGACAGGGGGGATTACTATGGCTACACCTTC. Amino acids: CASSQDRGDYYGYTF.

The J gene is TRBJ1-6, the V gene TRBV4-2, with D possibly matching TRBD1 (5 bases). Trimming took off 0 bases at V and 13 bases at J, with 16 bases between the two ends. The CDR3 is made up of 15 amino acids. The V gene's germline CDR1 is LGHNA and CDR2 YNFKEQ. CDR3 bases: TGTGCCAGCAGCCAAGATACGCAGGGAAGTTTGCCCCTCCACTTT. It yields the protein CASSQDTQGSLPLHF.

The chain couples TRBV19 to TRBJ2-7; 9 nucleotides agree with TRBD1. This CDR3 region has 16 residues. V shed 5 bases and J 5 bases; nucleotides not matched to a gene: 13. The V gene's germline CDR1 is LNHDA and CDR2 SQIVND (reference sequence). The CDR3 bases are TGTGCCAGTAGTCTCGGAGTTGGGACAGGGCTCCACGAGCAGTACTTC. Encoded protein: CASSLGVGTGLHEQYF.

This clone was seen only a few times. Because the CDR3's place on the DNA is in doubt, the DNA is left out and the CDR3 is given as listed by TCRdb. The chain has TRBV27 and TRBJ1-2. With termini counted, the CDR3 has 13 amino acids. CDR1 is MNHEY, CDR2 SMNVEV, per germline (reference sequence). The CDR3 region is CASSSSVFYGYTF.

The V gene is TRBV18, the J gene TRBJ2-7; D gene uncertain. This CDR3 contains 15 residues. Between the trimmed V and J ends, which lost 2 bases and 0 bases, there was a span of 11 bases. Germline V gives CDR1 KGHSH, CDR2 LQKENI. The CDR3 sequence is CASSPIQSSSYEQYF. CDR3 bases: TGTGCCAGCTCACCAATACAGAGTAGCTCCTACGAGCAGTACTTC.

This clone is a singleton in its sample. This chain joins TRBV7-9 and TRBJ1-6; the D gene is possibly TRBD1 (5 bases). This CDR3 spans 15 amino acids. Trimming removed 5 bases from V and 6 bases from J, with 14 bases in between. Germline V gene lookup returns CDR1 SEHNR and CDR2 FQNEAQ (reference sequence). The CDR3 sequence: CASSPRDLLNSPLHF. The DNA of the CDR3 is TGTGCCAGCAGCCCCCGGGACCTTCTTAATTCACCCCTCCACTTT.

J is TRBJ2-7 and V is TRBV30, with D maybe TRBD1 (5 bases). V was shortened by 2 bases and J by 3 bases, with 11 bases between the two germline ends. Germline values: CDR1 GTSNPN, CDR2 SVGIG (reference sequence). This CDR3 has 13 amino acids. The CDR3 here is CAWSRQGDYEQYF. CDR3 sequence (DNA): TGTGCCTGGAGTCGCCAGGGTGACTACGAGCAGTACTTC. Full variable domain (rest looked up from reference TRBV30 and TRBJ2-7): SQTIHQWPATLVQPVGSPLSLECTVEGTSNPNLYWYRQAAGRGLQLLFYSVGIGQISSEVPQNLSASRPQDRQFILSSKKLLLSDSGFYLCAWSRQGDYEQYFGPGTRLTVT.

J is TRBJ2-3 and V is TRBV29-1, with TRBD2 identical over 13 bases. The J segment lost 1 base and the V segment lost 6 bases, leaving 1 base of the junction unmatched. The CDR3 sequence is 14 residues long. CDR1 and CDR2 from the germline V gene are SQVTM and ANQGSEA. The CDR3 sequence is CSVGTSGGTDTQYF. The DNA of the CDR3 is TGCAGCGTGGGGACTAGCGGGGGCACAGATACGCAGTATTTT.

The V gene is TRBV27, the J gene TRBJ2-1; D possibly corresponds to TRBD1 (6 bases). Looked up from germline, CDR1 is MNHEY and CDR2 is SMNVEV (reference sequence). The V gene lost 3 bases and the J gene lost 9 bases, with 6 bases spanning the gap. CDR3 size: 11 residues. CDR3 sequence: CASSLGAEQFF. CDR3 nucleotide sequence: TGTGCCAGCAGTTTGGGGGCTGAGCAGTTCTTC.

The chain uses TRBV9 and TRBJ1-1; D is uncertain. The CDR3 is made up of 13 amino acids. Germline V gene data show CDR1 as SGDLS and CDR2 as YYNGEE. Trimming removed 4 bases at V and 1 base at J, with 8 bases between. The CDR3, as DNA: TGTGCCAGCAGCAGCGGAGCGAACACTGAAGCTTTCTTT. Translating it yields CASSSGANTEAFF. Using reference TRBV9 and TRBJ1-1 for the parts outside the CDR3, the full variable domain is DSGVTQTPKHLITATGQRVTLRCSPRSGDLSVYWYQQSLDQGLQFLIQYYNGEERAKGNILERFSAQQFPDLHSELNLSSLELGDSALYFCASSSGANTEAFFGQGTRLTVV.

The sample holds a few counts of this clone. The CDR3 sequence: CASSLSIASGNTIYF. The DNA for the CDR3 is TGTGCCAGCAGCCTTTCAATCGCCTCTGGAAACACCATATATTTT. The V and J genes are TRBV4-2 and TRBJ1-3; D is unclear. Trimming shortened V by 4 bases and J by 0 bases, and 10 bases separated the two germline ends. CDR1 LGHNA and CDR2 YNFKEQ come from the germline V gene. The CDR3 length is 15 residues.

This clone was picked up one time. The rearrangement uses TRBV13 and TRBJ1-1; 7 bases match TRBD1. Germline loops: CDR1 PRHDT, CDR2 FYEKMQ (reference sequence). The CDR3 runs 14 residues. The V segment lost 5 bases and the J segment 3 bases; nucleotides outside the gene matches: 6. CDR3 amino acids: CASSPWDSYTEAFF. The CDR3 DNA follows: TGTGCCAGCAGCCCTTGGGACAGCTACACTGAAGCTTTCTTT.

The rearrangement joins TRBV5-6 to TRBJ2-3, with 7 bases identical to TRBD2. The J segment lost 2 bases and the V segment lost 0 bases, leaving 9 bases of the junction unmatched. The CDR3 covers 17 residues. The germline V gene encodes CDR1 SGHDT and CDR2 YYEEEE. The DNA of the CDR3 is TGTGCCAGCAGCTTGGTGATAACGGGGGGACCCACAGATACGCAGTATTTT. Amino acid sequence: CASSLVITGGPTDTQYF. Supplemented by reference TRBV5-6 and TRBJ2-3, the full variable domain reads DAGVTQSPTHLIKTRGQQVTLRCSPKSGHDTVSWYQQALGQGPQFIFQYYEEEERQRGNFPDRFSGHQFPNYSSELNVNALLLGDSALYLCASSLVITGGPTDTQYFGPGTRLTVL.

The chain combines TRBV2 with TRBJ2-7, with D perhaps matching TRBD1 (6 bases). Germline V gene lookup returns CDR1 SNHLY and CDR2 FYNNEI. CDR3 length equals 14 residues. Trimming left V 3 bases short and J 0 bases short, with 9 bases between. The CDR3 DNA follows: TGTGCCAGCAGTGACAGGGGCTACTCCTACGAGCAGTACTTC. Translating it yields CASSDRGYSYEQYF. Supplemented by reference TRBV2 and TRBJ2-7, the full variable domain reads EPEVTQTPSHQVTQMGQEVILRCVPISNHLYFYWYRQILGQKVEFLVSFYNNEISEKSEIFDDQFSVERPDGSNFTLKIRSTKLEDSAMYFCASSDRGYSYEQYFGPGTRLTVT.

The sample holds one count of this clone. CDR3 amino acids: CASSQDRSGGDEETQYF. The CDR3 nucleotides read TGCGCCAGCAGCCAAGATAGGAGCGGGGGGGATGAAGAGACCCAGTACTTC. The rearrangement links TRBV4-1 to TRBJ2-5, with 10 bases that match TRBD2. V gave up 0 bases and J gave up 3 bases; unmatched junction bases: 7. Germline V lookup: CDR1 MGHRA, CDR2 YSYEKL. This CDR3 is built from 17 residues.

The chain uses TRBV6-5 and TRBJ2-1; the D is unclear. Germline V lookup: CDR1 MNHEY, CDR2 SVGAGI. V was cut by 6 bases and J by 0 bases, with 12 bases left in between. The CDR3 contains 15 residues. This CDR3 reads CASSPDTGSYNEQFF. CDR3 sequence (DNA): TGTGCCAGCAGCCCTGACACTGGCTCCTACAATGAGCAGTTCTTC.

The chain couples TRBV7-9 to TRBJ1-1, with 7 bases fitting TRBD1. This CDR3 comprises 14 residues. CDR1 is SEHNR, CDR2 FQNEAQ, per germline (reference sequence). The V and J ends lost 3 bases and 6 bases, in that order; junction bases with no gene match: 7. CDR3 DNA sequence: TGTGCCAGCAGCTTCCCAGGGGGGCGCCCTGAAGCTTTCTTT. Translation: CASSFPGGRPEAFF. Based on the CDR3 plus reference TRBV7-9 and TRBJ1-1, the full variable domain is DTGVSQNPRHKITKRGQNVTFRCDPISEHNRLYWYRQTLGQGPEFLTYFQNEAQLEKSRLLSDRFSAERPKGSFSTLEIQRTEQGDSAMYLCASSFPGGRPEAFFGQGTRLTVV.